Listed below are T cell receptor beta chains from one sample, sequenced in a study of beta chain features in type 1 diabetes. Profiled with immunoSEQ multiplex PCR; TCRdb holds only in-frame clones, not every one. In the table there are about 140,000 clones, over 8% of which are singletons. The sample was central memory CD4+ T cells from blood. Receptor source: a woman aged 40 to 49 in good health. Each CDR3 is given with its conserved first and last residue. The order of the fields is CDR3 length, V gene, CDR3 protein.

15,TRBV5-1,CASSLVWTDNYGYTF
13,TRBV7-8,CASSLDARNTIYF
15,TRBV5-4,CASSLALRAGETQYF
18,TRBV29-1,CSVEEQGLAGGPADTQYF
13,TRBV2,CASDAGGWYEQYF
14,TRBV28,CASLGETGSYEQYF
14,TRBV5-1,CASSRGGTDYGYTF
13,TRBV6-6,CASSTQGATEAFF
16,TRBV10-2,CASGHQQGTTNYGYTF
17,TRBV7-6,CASSLSAGGGPDYEQYF
13,TRBV9,CASSLRPRKGYTF
15,TRBV4-2,CASSPPAGGGGKLFF
15,TRBV7-2,CASSSSSGGQETQYF